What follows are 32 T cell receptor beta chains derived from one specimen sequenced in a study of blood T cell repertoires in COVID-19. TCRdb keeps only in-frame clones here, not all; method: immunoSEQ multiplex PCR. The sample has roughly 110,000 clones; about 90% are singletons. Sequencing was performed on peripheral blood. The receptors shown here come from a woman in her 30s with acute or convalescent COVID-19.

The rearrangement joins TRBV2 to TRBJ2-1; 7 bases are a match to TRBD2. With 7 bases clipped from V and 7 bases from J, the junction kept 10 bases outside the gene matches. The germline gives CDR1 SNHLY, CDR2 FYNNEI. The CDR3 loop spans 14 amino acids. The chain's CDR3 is CASMVTGGFNEQFF. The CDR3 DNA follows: TGTGCCAGCATGGTAACGGGAGGTTTTAATGAGCAGTTCTTC. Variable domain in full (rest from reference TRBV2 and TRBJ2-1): EPEVTQTPSHQVTQMGQEVILRCVPISNHLYFYWYRQILGQKVEFLVSFYNNEISEKSEIFDDQFSVERPDGSNFTLKIRSTKLEDSAMYFCASMVTGGFNEQFFGPGTRLTVL.

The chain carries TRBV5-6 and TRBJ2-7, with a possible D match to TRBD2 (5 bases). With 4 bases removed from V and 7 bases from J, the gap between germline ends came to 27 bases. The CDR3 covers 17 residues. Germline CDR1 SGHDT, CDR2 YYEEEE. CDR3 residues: CASSQIPRTRMSREQYF. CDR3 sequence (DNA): TGTGCCAGCAGCCAGATACCGCGGACTCGTATGTCGAGGGAGCAGTACTTC.

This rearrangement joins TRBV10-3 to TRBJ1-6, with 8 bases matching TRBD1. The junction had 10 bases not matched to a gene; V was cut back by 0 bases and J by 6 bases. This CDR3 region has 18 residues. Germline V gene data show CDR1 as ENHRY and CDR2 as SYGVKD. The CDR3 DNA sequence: TGTGCCATCAGTGAGTCAAAGGCAGGGGGCTTGGTTAATTCACCCCTCCACTTT. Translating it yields CAISESKAGGLVNSPLHF.

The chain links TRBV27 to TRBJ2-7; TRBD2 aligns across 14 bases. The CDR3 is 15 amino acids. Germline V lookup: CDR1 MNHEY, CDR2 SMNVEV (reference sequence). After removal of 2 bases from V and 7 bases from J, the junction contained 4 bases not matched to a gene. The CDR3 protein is CASSLMGLAGDEQYF. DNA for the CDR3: TGTGCCAGCAGTTTAATGGGACTAGCGGGAGATGAGCAGTACTTC.

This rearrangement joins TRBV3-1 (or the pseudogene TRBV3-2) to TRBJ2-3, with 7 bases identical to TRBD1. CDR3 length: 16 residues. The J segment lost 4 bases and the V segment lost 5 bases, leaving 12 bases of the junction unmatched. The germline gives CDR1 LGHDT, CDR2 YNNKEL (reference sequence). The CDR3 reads CASSSRQGRFSDTQYF. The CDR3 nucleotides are TGTGCCAGCAGCTCCCGACAGGGAAGGTTTTCAGATACGCAGTATTTT.

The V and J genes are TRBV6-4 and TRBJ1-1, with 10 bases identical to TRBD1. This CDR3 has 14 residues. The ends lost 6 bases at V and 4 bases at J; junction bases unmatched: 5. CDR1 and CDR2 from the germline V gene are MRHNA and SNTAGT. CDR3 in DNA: TGTGCCAGCAGAGACAGGGGGCTGAGCACTGAAGCTTTCTTT. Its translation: CASRDRGLSTEAFF.

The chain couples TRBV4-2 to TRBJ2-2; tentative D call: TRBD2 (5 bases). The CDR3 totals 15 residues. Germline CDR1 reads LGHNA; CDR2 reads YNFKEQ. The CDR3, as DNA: TGTGCGGTAGTCCCTGGACTGGCGAACACCGGGGAGCTGTTTTTT. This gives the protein CAVVPGLANTGELFF.

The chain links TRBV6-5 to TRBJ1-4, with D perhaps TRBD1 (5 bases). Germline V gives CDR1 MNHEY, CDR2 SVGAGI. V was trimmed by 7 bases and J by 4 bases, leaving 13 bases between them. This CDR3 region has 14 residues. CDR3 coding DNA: TGTGCCAGCACCTCACTGGGGGGTAATGAAAAACTGTTTTTT. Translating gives CASTSLGGNEKLFF.

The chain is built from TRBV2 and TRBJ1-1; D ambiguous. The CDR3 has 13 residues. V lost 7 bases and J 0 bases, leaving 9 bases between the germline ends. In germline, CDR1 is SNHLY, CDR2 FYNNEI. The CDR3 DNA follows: TGTGCCAGCAAAGCCGATATGAACACTGAAGCTTTCTTT. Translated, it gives CASKADMNTEAFF.

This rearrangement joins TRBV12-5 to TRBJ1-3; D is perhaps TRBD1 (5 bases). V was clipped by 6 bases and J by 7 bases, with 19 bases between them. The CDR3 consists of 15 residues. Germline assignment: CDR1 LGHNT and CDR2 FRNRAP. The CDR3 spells CASGQGRGYGNTIYF. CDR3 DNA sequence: TGTGCTAGTGGACAAGGGAGGGGATACGGGAACACCATATATTTT.

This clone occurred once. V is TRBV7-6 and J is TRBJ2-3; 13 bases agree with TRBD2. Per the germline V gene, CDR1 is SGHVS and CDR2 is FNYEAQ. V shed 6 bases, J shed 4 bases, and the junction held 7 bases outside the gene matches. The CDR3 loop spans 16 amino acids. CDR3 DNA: TGTGCCAGCAGGCTAAACGGACTAGCGGGAGCAGATACGCAGTATTTT. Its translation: CASRLNGLAGADTQYF.

The chain's CDR3 is CAWSAPPPIRGTGSEKLFF. CDR3 coding DNA: TGTGCCTGGAGTGCCCCCCCTCCGATTCGGGGGACAGGGAGTGAAAAACTGTTTTTT. The V call is TRBV30, the J call TRBJ1-4; 9 positions agree with TRBD1. The germline V gene encodes CDR1 GTSNPN and CDR2 SVGIG (reference sequence). This CDR3 contains 19 residues. Trimming removed 1 base from V and 7 bases from J; junction bases left unmatched: 19.

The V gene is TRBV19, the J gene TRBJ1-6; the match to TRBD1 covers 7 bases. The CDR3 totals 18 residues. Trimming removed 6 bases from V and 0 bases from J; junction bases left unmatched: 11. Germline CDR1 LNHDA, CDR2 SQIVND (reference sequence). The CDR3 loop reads CASRPDRDRSSYNSPLHF. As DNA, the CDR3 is TGTGCCAGTAGACCTGACAGGGACCGGAGCTCCTATAATTCACCCCTCCACTTT.

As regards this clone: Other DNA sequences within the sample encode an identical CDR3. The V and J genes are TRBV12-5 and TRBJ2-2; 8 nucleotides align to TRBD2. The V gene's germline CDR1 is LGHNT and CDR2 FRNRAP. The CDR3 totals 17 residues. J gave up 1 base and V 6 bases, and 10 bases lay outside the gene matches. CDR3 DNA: TGTGCTAGTGGGCCCGGGAGGGGGGGGCAGAACACCGGGGAGCTGTTTTTT. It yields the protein CASGPGRGGQNTGELFF.

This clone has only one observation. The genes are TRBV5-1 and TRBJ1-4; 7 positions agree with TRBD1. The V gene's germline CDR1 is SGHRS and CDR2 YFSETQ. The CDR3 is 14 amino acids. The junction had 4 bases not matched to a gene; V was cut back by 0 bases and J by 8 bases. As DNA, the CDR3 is TGCGCCAGCAGCTTGGCAGGGGGAGGCGAAAAACTGTTTTTT. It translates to CASSLAGGGEKLFF.

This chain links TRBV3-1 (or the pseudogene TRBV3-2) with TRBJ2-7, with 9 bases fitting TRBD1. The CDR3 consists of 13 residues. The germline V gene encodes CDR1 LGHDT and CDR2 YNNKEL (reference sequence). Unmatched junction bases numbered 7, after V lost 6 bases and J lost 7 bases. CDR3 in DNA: TGTGCCAGCAGTCCTACAGGGGGCTGGGAGCAGTACTTC. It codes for CASSPTGGWEQYF.

The CDR3, as DNA: TGTGCCAGCAGACCCCCCTGGGGAGGGGCGACGTATGGCTACACCTTC. Translating gives CASRPPWGGATYGYTF. The chain uses TRBV28 and TRBJ1-2, with a weak D call TRBD1 (5 bases). The CDR3 is 16 amino acids. Germline CDR1 reads MDHEN; CDR2 reads SYDVKM. Trimming stripped 6 bases from V and 5 bases from J, with 22 bases between.

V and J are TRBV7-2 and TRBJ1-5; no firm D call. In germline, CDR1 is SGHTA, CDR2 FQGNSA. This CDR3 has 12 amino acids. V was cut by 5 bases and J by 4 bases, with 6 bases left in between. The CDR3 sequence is CASSRGNQPQHF. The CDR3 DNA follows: TGTGCCAGCAGCCGAGGGAATCAGCCCCAGCATTTT.

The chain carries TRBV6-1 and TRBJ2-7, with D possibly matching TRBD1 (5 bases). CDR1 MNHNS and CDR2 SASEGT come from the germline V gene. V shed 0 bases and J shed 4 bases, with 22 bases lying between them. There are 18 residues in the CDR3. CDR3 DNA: TGTGCCAGCAGTGAAGCGGGGCGCCCGAGAACCCCCCTATACGAGCAGTACTTC. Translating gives CASSEAGRPRTPLYEQYF.

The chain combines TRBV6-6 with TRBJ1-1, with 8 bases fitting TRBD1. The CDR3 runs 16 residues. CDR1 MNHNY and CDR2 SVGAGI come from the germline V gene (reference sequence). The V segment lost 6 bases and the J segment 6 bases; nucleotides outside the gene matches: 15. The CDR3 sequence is CASSQGQVFLWAEAFF. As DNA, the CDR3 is TGTGCCAGCAGCCAGGGACAGGTTTTTTTGTGGGCTGAAGCTTTCTTT.

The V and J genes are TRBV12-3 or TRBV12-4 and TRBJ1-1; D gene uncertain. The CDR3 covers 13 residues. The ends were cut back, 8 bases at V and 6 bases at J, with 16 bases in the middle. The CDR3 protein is CASEPPRRSEAFF. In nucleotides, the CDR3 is TGTGCCAGCGAACCCCCGCGCCGGTCTGAAGCTTTCTTT.

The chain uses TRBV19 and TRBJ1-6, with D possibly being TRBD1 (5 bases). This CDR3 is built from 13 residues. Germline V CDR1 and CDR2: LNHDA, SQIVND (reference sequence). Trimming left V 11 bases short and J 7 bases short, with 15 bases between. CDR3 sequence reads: CAGLSQENSPLHF. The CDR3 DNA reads TGTGCCGGTTTGTCACAGGAAAATTCACCCCTCCACTTT.

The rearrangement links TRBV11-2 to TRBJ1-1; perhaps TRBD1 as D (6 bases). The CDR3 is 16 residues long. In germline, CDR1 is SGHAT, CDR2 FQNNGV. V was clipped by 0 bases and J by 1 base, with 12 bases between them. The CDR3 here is CASSLDGWTENTEAFF. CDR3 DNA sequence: TGTGCCAGCAGCTTAGATGGGTGGACAGAGAACACTGAAGCTTTCTTT.

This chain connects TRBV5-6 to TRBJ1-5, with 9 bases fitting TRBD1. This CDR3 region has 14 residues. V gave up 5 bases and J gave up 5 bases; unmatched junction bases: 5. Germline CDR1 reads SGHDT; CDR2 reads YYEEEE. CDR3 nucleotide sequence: TGTGCCAGCAGTACGGGACAGGGCCATCAGCCCCAGCATTTT. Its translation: CASSTGQGHQPQHF.

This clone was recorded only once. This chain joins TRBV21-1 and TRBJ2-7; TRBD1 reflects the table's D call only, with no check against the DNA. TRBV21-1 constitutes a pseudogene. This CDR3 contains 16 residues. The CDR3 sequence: CASSNPETGPSGEQYF. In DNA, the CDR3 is TGTGCCAGCAGCAATCCGGAGACAGGCCCCTCAGGCGAGCAGTACTTC.

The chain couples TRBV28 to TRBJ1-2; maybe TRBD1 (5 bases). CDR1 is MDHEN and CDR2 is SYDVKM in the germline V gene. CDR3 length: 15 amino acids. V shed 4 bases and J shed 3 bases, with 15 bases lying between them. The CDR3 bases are TGTGCCAGCAGTTCCCCTGGGGCGGGGGACTATGGCTACACCTTC. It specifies CASSSPGAGDYGYTF.

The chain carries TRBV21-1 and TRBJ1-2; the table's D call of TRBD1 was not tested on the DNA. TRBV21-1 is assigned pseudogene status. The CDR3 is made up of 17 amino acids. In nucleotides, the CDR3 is TGTGCCAGCAGCAAGGATGTCGGGACACAAATTAACTATGGCTACACCTTC. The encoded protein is CASSKDVGTQINYGYTF.

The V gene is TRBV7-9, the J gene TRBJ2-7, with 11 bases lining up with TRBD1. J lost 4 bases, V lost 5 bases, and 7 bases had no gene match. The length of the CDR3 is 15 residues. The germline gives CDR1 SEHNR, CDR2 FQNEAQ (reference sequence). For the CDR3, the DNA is TGTGCCAGCAGCCCCGGGACAGGGGGGGATTACGAGCAGTACTTC. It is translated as CASSPGTGGDYEQYF. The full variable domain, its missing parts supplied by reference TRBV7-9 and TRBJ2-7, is DTGVSQNPRHKITKRGQNVTFRCDPISEHNRLYWYRQTLGQGPEFLTYFQNEAQLEKSRLLSDRFSAERPKGSFSTLEIQRTEQGDSAMYLCASSPGTGGDYEQYFGPGTRLTVT.

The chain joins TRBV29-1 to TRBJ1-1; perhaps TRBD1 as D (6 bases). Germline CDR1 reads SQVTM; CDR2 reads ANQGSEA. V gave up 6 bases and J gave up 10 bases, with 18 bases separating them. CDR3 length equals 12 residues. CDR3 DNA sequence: TGCAGCGTAGTAGAGGGCACACAGGGAGCTTTCTTT. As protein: CSVVEGTQGAFF.

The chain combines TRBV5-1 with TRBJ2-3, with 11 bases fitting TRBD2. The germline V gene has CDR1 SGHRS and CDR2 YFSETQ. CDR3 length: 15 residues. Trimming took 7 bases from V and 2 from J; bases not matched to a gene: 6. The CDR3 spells CASGLAGGITDTQYF. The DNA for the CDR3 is TGCGCCAGCGGGTTAGCGGGGGGGATCACAGATACGCAGTATTTT. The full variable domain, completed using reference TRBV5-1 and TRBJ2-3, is KAGVTQTPRYLIKTRGQQVTLSCSPISGHRSVSWYQQTPGQGLQFLFEYFSETQRNKGNFPGRFSGRQFSNSRSEMNVSTLELGDSALYLCASGLAGGITDTQYFGPGTRLTVL.

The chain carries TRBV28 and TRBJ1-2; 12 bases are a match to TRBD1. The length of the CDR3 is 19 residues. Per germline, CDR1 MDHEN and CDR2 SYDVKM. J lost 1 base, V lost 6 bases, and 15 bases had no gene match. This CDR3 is CASSPGWDRGLQNNYGYTF. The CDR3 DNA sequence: TGTGCCAGCAGCCCAGGTTGGGACAGGGGGCTACAAAATAACTATGGCTACACCTTC.

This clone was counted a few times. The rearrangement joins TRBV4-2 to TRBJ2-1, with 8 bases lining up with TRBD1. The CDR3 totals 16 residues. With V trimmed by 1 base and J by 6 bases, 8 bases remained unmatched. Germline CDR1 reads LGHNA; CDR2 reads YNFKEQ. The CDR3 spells CASSQVGQDNTNEQFF. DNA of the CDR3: TGTGCCAGCAGCCAAGTGGGACAGGACAATACCAATGAGCAGTTCTTC.